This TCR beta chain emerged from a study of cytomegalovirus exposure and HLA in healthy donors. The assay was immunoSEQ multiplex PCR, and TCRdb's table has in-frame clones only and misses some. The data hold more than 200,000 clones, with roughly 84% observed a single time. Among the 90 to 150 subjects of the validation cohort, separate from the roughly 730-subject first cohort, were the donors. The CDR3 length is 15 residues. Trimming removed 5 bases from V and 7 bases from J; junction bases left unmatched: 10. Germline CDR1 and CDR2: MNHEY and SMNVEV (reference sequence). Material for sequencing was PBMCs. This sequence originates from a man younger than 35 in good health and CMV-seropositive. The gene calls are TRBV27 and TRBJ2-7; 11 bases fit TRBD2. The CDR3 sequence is CASSDIAGGPGEQYF. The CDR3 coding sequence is TGTGCCAGCAGTGATATAGCGGGAGGGCCGGGGGAGCAGTACTTC.